These T cell receptor beta chains were read from a single sample in a study of CD8+ T cells in alopecia areata. Produced via immunoSEQ multiplex PCR; TCRdb's table is partial and in-frame only. The table has more than 100,000 clones, roughly 54% seen once. Sequences were derived from CD4+ T cells sorted from blood, sampled at week 0. These TCRs come from a human donor with alopecia areata. The CDR3 runs from the conserved cysteine through the conserved F or W. A D gene is named only where the DNA matches it firmly. Part of the rows lack a size; the others show once, few, many or a class for expanded clones.

>TRBV5-6|TRBJ1-6|few|TRBD1
CASSPGQGYVYSPLHF
TGTGCCAGCAGCCCGGGACAGGGCTACGTATATTCACCCCTCCACTTT
>TRBV27|TRBJ2-7|once|TRBD2
CASSLREGGPHEQYF
TGTGCCAGCAGTTTACGGGAGGGAGGGCCGCACGAGCAGTACTTC
>TRBV6-6|TRBJ2-3|.|.
CASSSGLPPDTQYF
TGTGCCAGCAGCTCGGGACTGCCCCCGGATACGCAGTATTTT
>TRBV2|TRBJ1-2|.|TRBD1
CASLSDRANYGYTF
TGTGCCAGCTTATCGGACAGGGCGAACTATGGCTACACCTTC
>TRBV10-3|TRBJ1-1|few|TRBD1
CAIRRTGGNTEAFF
TGTGCCATCAGGAGGACAGGGGGGAACACTGAAGCTTTCTTT
>TRBV7-8|TRBJ1-1|.|.
CASLWGENMNTEAFF
TGTGCCAGCCTTTGGGGGGAGAACATGAACACTGAAGCTTTCTTT
>TRBV5-1|TRBJ2-5|.|.
CASSLGSSGQETQYF
TGCGCCAGCAGCTTGGGCAGCTCCGGCCAAGAGACCCAGTACTTC
>TRBV5-1|TRBJ2-5|few|TRBD2
CASSPGTSQETQYF
TGCGCCAGCAGCCCGGGGACTAGTCAAGAGACCCAGTACTTC
>TRBV6-6|TRBJ2-5|once|.
CASSYSPGAGEETQYF
TGTGCCAGCAGTTACTCACCAGGGGCCGGAGAGGAGACCCAGTACTTC
>TRBV4-1|TRBJ2-1|few|TRBD2
CASSQGLADNEQFF
TGCGCCAGCAGCCAGGGACTAGCGGACAATGAGCAGTTCTTC